This entry describes one TCR beta chain. This clone has more than one count but fewer than ten. Its antigen is currently not known. Base qualities are not recorded, but no much larger clone differs from it by a single base. Via the germline V gene, CDR1 is MNHEY and CDR2 SVGAGI. The CDR3 spans 14 residues, from the cysteine through the phenylalanine. Just the 42-base CDR3 DNA is kept, in frame starting at base 1. Donors were healthy HIV-negative adults with no recently reported acute infections or vaccinations. All donors were Caucasian adults living in Nashville, Tennessee, USA. CD8 memory samples were composed of magnetically selected CD45RO+ cells combined with CCR7-negative CD45RA+ effector memory (TemRA) cells. Blood was obtained by leukapheresis, after which PBMCs were separated by Ficoll-Histopaque density gradient centrifugation and cryopreserved in liquid nitrogen vapor phase. Analytical flow cytometry was used to check the purity and quantity of every magnetically sorted T cell population. Each sorted fraction had its genomic DNA isolated and then quantified by UV absorbance on a Nanodrop 2000c.

TCR CDR3 regions were amplified from genomic DNA by multiplex PCR using the deep immunoSEQ assay. For each cell subset, the extracted genomic DNA was distributed evenly across all wells of several immunoSEQ 96-well plates, and each plate served as one replicate. For sorted subsets, each replicate PCR was loaded with about 0.2 ug genomic DNA, equivalent to 30,000 to 35,000 T cell genomes. Purified libraries were measured with a Qubit 3.0 fluorometer, size-checked on a Bioanalyzer 2100, and measured again with the KAPA Library Quantification kit. Every immunoSEQ 96-well plate was sequenced on a separate single-read 150-cycle Illumina NextSeq 550 flow cell. Under the source paper's analysis protocol: Because the immunoSEQ output held only junctional sequences and lacked quality scores, the filtering could not match the filtering applied to full-length reads. Sequences were annotated with PyIR, a Python wrapper for IgBLAST v1.9, and V/J genes and CDR3 were assigned using IMGT germline references. Reads with weak V/J assignments (E-value above 1e-6), missing CDR3, stop codons, out-of-frame junctions, or ambiguous translated residues were removed. A V3J clonotype was defined by an identical inferred V gene, J gene, and CDR3 amino acid sequence. Percentage overlap between repertoires was calculated by dividing the number of shared unique clonotypes by the size of the smaller repertoire. Three approaches were used to assess repertoire richness: RTK rarefaction, the Chao1 estimator, and Recon v2.1 estimates of unobserved clonotypes. Generation probabilities for all TCRbeta clonotypes obtained by the gDNA method from a handful of donors were computed using OLGA. Here the immuneACCESS table is served through TCRdb, limited to in-frame sequences with V and J called. Missing clones are a known gap in these copies; in checked studies unresolved V genes cover under half, and the rest lacks a known reason. V and J calls plus clone size are reproduced from that table; the DNA served to infer D and trimming. The sample profile shows roughly 700,000 clones; about 90% of them were found once. The ten largest account for 30% to 35% of the sample.

The data were obtained in a study of shared clonotypes between healthy human individuals (TCRdb year 2020). Describing the broader study: A couple of women and a few men aged 18 to 49 years were included in the cohort. Libraries were prepared and TCR repertoires were sequenced by different laboratories using diverse techniques, in order to increase sequencing depth and limit assay-specific biases. The study deeply sequenced blood TCR repertoires of several healthy adults to estimate repertoire size and the extent of clonotype sharing between individuals. For each donor, CD4 naive and CD4 memory were each run on three plates, CD8 naive on two plates, and CD8 memory on one plate. Leukapheresis yielded between about 0.94 and 8.9 billion PBMCs per donor. What the authors observed across the whole study: Rarefaction of sorted-subset datasets indicated incomplete sequencing despite the large sequencing depth. When several donors were compared, the shared fraction of clonotypes was approximately 5% for naive CD4, about 4% for naive CD8, more than 2% for memory CD4, and around 0.37% for memory CD8. Naive subsets generally had larger estimated clonotype richness than memory subsets. Pairwise subsampling indicated that sequencing depth was expected to affect the degree of clonotype sharing among donors. Sampling was restricted to blood, and TCR repertoires in tissue are likely to differ from TCR repertoires in blood. Because the study included only a small number of donors, the genetic and exposure-history diversity represented was limited. Higher generation probabilities were observed for clonotypes shared by all four sorted-subset donors than for non-shared clonotypes.

Sample: memory CD8+ T cells from PBMCs. The label giving this sample's cell subset or site can be read as: CD45RO+ cells pooled with CCR7-negative TemRA cells. The sequence joins TRBV6-5 to TRBJ2-5, with TRBD1 identical over 7 junction bases. The J call may be wrong; the DNA end is better matched by TRBJ2-7. This clonotype was sampled from a man aged 18 to 30 in good health. Some clones in this sample may be carry-over from other donors' samples. The DNA is as follows: TGTGCCAGCAGTCTGGGACAGACCAGCTACGAGCAGTACTTC. Its protein product is CASSLGQTSYEQYF.